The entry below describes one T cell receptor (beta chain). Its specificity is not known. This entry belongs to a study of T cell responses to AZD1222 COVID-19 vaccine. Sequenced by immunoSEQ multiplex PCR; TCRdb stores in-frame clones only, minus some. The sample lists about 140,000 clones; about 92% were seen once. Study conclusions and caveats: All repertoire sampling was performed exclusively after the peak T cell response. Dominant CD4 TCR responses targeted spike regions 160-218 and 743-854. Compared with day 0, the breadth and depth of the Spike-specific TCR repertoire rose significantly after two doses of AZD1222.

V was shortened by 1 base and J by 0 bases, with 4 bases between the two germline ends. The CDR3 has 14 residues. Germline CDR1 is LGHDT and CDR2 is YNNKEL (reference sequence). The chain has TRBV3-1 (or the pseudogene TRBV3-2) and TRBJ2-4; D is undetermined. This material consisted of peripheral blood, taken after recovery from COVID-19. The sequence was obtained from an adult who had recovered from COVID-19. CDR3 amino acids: CASSQGVAKNIQYF. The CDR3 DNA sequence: TGTGCCAGCAGCCAAGGGGTAGCCAAAAACATTCAGTACTTC.